This record concerns one T cell receptor beta chain sequence. A second roughly 6 to 11 cycle PCR used barcoded and J-beta primers. MiXCR, run by TCRdb on the 5' RACE reads, gives a single entry per CDR3 protein. In the table there are about 1,400,000 distinct CDR3 sequences, about 40% of which are singletons. These data come from a study of blood T cells in healthy people across ages. V was pared by 0 bases and J by 5 bases, with 17 bases between. The CDR3 covers 16 residues. From germline, CDR1 is SGHRS and CDR2 YFSETQ. The clonotype comes from a woman between 18 and 29 years old in good health. Material: blood. The V gene is TRBV5-1, the J gene TRBJ1-1; TRBD1 might be the D (5 bases). The CDR3 is CASSLDLEGQGTEAFF. In DNA form, the CDR3 reads TGCGCCAGCAGCTTGGACTTGGAGGGTCAGGGAACTGAAGCTTTCTTT.